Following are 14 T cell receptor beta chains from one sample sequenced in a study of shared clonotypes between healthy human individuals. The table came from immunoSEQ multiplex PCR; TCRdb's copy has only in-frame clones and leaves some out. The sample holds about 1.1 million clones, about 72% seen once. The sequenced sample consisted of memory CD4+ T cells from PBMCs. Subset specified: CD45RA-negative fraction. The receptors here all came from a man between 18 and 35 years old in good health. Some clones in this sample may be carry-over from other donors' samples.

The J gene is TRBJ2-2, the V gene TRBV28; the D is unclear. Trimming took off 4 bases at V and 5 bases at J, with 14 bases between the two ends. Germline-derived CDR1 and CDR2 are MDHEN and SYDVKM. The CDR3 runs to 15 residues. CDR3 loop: CASSYWTPSTGELFF. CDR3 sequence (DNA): TGTGCCAGCAGTTACTGGACCCCGAGTACCGGGGAGCTGTTTTTT.

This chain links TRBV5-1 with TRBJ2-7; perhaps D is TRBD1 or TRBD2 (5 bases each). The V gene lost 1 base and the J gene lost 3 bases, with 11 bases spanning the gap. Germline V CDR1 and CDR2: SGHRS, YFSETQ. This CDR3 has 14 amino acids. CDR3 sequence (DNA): TGCGCCAGCAGCTTGCCAAGAGGGGACTACGAGCAGTACTTC. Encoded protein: CASSLPRGDYEQYF.

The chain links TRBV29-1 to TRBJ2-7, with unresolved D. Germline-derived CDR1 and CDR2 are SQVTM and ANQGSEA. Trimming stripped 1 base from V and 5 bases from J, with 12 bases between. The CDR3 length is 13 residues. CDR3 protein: CSVEGQTDHEQYF. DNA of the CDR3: TGCAGCGTTGAAGGGCAGACGGACCACGAGCAGTACTTC.

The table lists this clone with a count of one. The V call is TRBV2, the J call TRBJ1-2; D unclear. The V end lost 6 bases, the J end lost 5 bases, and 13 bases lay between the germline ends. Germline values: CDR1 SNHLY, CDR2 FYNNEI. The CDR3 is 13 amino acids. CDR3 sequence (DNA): TGTGCCAGCAGCGGTCGAGGAATGTATGGCTACACCTTC. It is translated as CASSGRGMYGYTF.

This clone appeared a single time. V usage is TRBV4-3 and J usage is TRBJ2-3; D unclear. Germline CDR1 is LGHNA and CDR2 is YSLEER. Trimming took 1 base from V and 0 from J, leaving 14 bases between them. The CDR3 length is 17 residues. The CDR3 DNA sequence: TGCGCCAGCAGCCAAGGCGGCGGCCGTCTTAGCACAGATACGCAGTATTTT. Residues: CASSQGGGRLSTDTQYF.

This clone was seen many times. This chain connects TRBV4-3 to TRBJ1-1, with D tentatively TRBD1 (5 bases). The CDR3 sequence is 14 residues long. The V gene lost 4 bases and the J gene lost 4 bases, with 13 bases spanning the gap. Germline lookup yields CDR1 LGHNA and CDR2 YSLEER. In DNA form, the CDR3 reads TGCGCCAGCAGCCCCCAGGGTAGTACCACTGAAGCTTTCTTT. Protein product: CASSPQGSTTEAFF.

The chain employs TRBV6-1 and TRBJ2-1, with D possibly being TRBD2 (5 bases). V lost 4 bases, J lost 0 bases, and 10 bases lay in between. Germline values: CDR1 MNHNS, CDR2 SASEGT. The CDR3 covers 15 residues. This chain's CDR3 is CASSVVANSYNEQFF. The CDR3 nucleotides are TGTGCCAGCAGTGTGGTAGCGAACTCCTACAATGAGCAGTTCTTC.

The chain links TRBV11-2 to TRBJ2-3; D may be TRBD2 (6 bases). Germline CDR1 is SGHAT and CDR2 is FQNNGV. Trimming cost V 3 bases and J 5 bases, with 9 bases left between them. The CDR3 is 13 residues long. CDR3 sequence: CASSFLGRDTQYF. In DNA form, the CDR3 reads TGTGCCAGCAGCTTCCTCGGGAGAGATACGCAGTATTTT.

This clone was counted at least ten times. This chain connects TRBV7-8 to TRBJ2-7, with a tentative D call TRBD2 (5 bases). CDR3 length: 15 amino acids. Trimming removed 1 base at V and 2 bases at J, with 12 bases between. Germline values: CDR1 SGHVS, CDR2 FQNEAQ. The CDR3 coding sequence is TGTGCCAGCAGCTTAGAGCCGGGAACCACCTACGAGCAGTACTTC. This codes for CASSLEPGTTYEQYF.

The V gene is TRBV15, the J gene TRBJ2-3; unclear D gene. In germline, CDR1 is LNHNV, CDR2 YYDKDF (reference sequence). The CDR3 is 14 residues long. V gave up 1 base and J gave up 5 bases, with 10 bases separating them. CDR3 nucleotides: TGTGCCACCAGCAGAGGGGCCATAGGAGATACGCAGTATTTT. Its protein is CATSRGAIGDTQYF.

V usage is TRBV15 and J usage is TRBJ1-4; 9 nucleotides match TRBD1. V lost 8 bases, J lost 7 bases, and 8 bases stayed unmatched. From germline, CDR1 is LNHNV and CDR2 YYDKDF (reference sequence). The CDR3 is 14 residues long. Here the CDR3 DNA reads TGTGCCACCGCCGACAGGGGGGGTGGTGAAAAACTGTTTTTT. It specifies CATADRGGGEKLFF.

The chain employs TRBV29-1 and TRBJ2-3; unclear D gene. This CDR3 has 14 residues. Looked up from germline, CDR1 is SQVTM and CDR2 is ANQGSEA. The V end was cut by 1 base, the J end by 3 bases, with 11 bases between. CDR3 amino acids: CSVEGRLTTDTQYF. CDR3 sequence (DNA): TGCAGCGTTGAAGGACGACTGACGACAGATACGCAGTATTTT.

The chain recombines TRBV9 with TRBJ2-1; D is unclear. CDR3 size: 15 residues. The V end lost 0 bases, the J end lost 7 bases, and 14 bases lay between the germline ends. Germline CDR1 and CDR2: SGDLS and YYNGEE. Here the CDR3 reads CASSVEPGLWNEQFF. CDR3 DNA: TGTGCCAGCAGCGTAGAGCCGGGCCTTTGGAATGAGCAGTTCTTC.

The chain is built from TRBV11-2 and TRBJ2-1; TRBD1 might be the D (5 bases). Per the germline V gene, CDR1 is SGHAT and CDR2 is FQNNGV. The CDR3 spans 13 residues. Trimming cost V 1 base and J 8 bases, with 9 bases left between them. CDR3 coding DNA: TGTGCCAGCAGCTTAGTTAGGGGATATGAGCAGTTCTTC. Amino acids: CASSLVRGYEQFF.